The clone carrying this T cell receptor (beta chain) occurred many times. Antigen: not known. Libraries of TCR beta came from quantitative 5'-RACE with molecular barcodes. A single record per CDR3 protein comes from TCRdb applying MiXCR to the 5' RACE reads. Here the sample spans approximately 540,000 distinct CDR3 sequences, 9.5% to 15% being singletons. This sample was taken from a study of CD8 T cells in ankylosing spondylitis. The study, taken as a whole, reports: According to the report, clones linked to the disease were significantly enriched in matched synovial fluid samples taken from ankylosing spondylitis patients. What seemed typical of ankylosing spondylitis blood was a TCR beta motif built from several highly homologous variants.

The junction had 7 bases not matched to a gene; V was cut back by 4 bases and J by 9 bases. The CDR3 is 15 amino acids. In germline, CDR1 is SEHNR, CDR2 FQNEAQ (reference sequence). J is TRBJ2-1 and V is TRBV7-9; 12 bases align to TRBD2. The receptor's source is a male donor with ankylosing spondylitis. The material sequenced was blood, either unsorted or a sorted T cell fraction (not recorded which). The DNA for the CDR3 is TGTGCCAGCAGCTCCTCTAGCGGGAGGGCCACTGAGCAGTTCTTC. It yields the protein CASSSSSGRATEQFF.